A single sample gave rise to the 14 T cell receptor beta chains below, sequenced in a study of graft-versus-host responses after intestinal transplantation. Measured with immunoSEQ multiplex PCR; TCRdb has only the in-frame clones, and not every one. The sample gives about 4,900 clones, roughly a quarter of which show up once; more than 7% is in the top ten. Plates contained roughly 200,000 CFSE-labeled responder cells and roughly 200,000 irradiated, violet-dye-labeled stimulator cells. The specimen comprised alloreactive CD8+ T cells from a mixed lymphocyte reaction culture, sampled before intestinal transplant. Specified subset: CFSE-low proliferating T cells sorted from roughly six-day pre-transplant mixed lymphocyte reaction (GvH or HvG direction). The receptors originated from a human patient who received an intestinal transplant.

This clone occurred a few times. The chain recombines TRBV27 with TRBJ2-1, with D uncertain. V lost 5 bases to trimming and J lost 5 bases, with 7 bases between them. Germline CDR1 reads MNHEY; CDR2 reads SMNVEV (reference sequence). The CDR3 has 12 amino acids. CDR3 amino acids: CASSGLDNEQFF. CDR3 DNA sequence: TGTGCCAGCAGTGGCCTGGACAATGAGCAGTTCTTC.

Relative to its sample, this clone is medium-sized. V and J are TRBV7-6 and TRBJ2-3; 7 bases line up with TRBD2. The CDR3 runs to 14 residues. Germline CDR1 SGHVS, CDR2 FNYEAQ. J was trimmed by 3 bases and V by 5 bases; bases with no gene match: 5. The CDR3 sequence: CASSPLGGTDTQYF. CDR3 DNA sequence: TGTGCCAGCAGCCCGCTGGGGGGGACAGATACGCAGTATTTT.

The chain combines TRBV9 with TRBJ1-4, with 7 bases that match TRBD1. The junction had 9 bases not matched to a gene; V was cut back by 0 bases and J by 7 bases. Germline CDR1 is SGDLS and CDR2 is YYNGEE. The CDR3 consists of 16 residues. The CDR3 nucleotides are TGTGCCAGCAGCGTAGATGTTGGGACAGCTGGTGAAAAACTGTTTTTT. This encodes CASSVDVGTAGEKLFF.

This clone was counted a few times. The chain uses TRBV27 and TRBJ1-5; tentatively, D is TRBD1 (6 bases). Germline CDR1 MNHEY, CDR2 SMNVEV (reference sequence). V was pared by 3 bases and J by 3 bases, with 9 bases between. The CDR3 contains 14 residues. The CDR3 spells CASSFGGPNQPQHF. The DNA of the CDR3 is TGTGCCAGCAGTTTTGGGGGGCCCAATCAGCCCCAGCATTTT.

This clone has just a few counts. CDR3 nucleotides: TGTGCTAGTGGTTTGGGCGGCAGTCTCGAGCAGTACTTC. Its protein is CASGLGGSLEQYF. The V and J genes are TRBV12-5 and TRBJ2-7; unclear D gene. The CDR3 consists of 13 residues. Trimming took 1 base from V and 6 from J, leaving 10 bases between them. The germline CDR1 and CDR2 sequences are LGHNT and FRNRAP.

The chain is built from TRBV2 and TRBJ1-1; D is ambiguous. The CDR3 is 11 amino acids. V lost 4 bases to trimming and J lost 8 bases, with 8 bases between them. CDR1 and CDR2 (germline): SNHLY, FYNNEI. The DNA for the CDR3 is TGTGCCAGCAGTGTAGCACCCGAAGCTTTCTTT. Translation gives CASSVAPEAFF.

This chain joins TRBV19 and TRBJ2-1; D remains unclear. The ends were cut back, 10 bases at V and 3 bases at J, with 7 bases in the middle. The germline gives CDR1 LNHDA, CDR2 SQIVND (reference sequence). This CDR3 has 11 amino acids. Here the CDR3 reads CATTDYNEQFF. In nucleotides, the CDR3 is TGTGCCACCACAGACTACAATGAGCAGTTCTTC. Using reference TRBV19 and TRBJ2-1 for the parts outside the CDR3, the full variable domain is DGGITQSPKYLFRKEGQNVTLSCEQNLNHDAMYWYRQDPGQGLRLIYYSQIVNDFQKGDIAEGYSVSREKKESFPLTVTSAQKNPTAFYLCATTDYNEQFFGPGTRLTVL.

CDR3 amino acids: CASSFLATYEQYF. In DNA, the CDR3 is TGTGCCAGCAGTTTCCTGGCCACCTACGAGCAGTACTTC. The genes are TRBV27 and TRBJ2-7; D not resolved. The germline gives CDR1 MNHEY, CDR2 SMNVEV (reference sequence). The CDR3 is 13 amino acids. The germline V and J ends were trimmed by 3 bases and 2 bases, with 8 bases remaining between them.

This clone was seen only a few times. The chain is built from TRBV4-2 and TRBJ2-7; 12 bases agree with TRBD2. In germline, CDR1 is LGHNA, CDR2 YNFKEQ. Unmatched junction bases numbered 7, after V lost 4 bases and J lost 0 bases. The CDR3 extends over 17 amino acids. DNA of the CDR3: TGTGCCAGCAGCCGATATACTAGCGGGAGGCCCTCCTACGAGCAGTACTTC. Residues: CASSRYTSGRPSYEQYF.

This clone was seen only a few times. CDR3 nucleotide sequence: TGTGCCAGCAAGTCAGGGGCAGCTGAAGCTTTCTTT. It yields the protein CASKSGAAEAFF. The chain joins TRBV6-5 to TRBJ1-1; D is perhaps TRBD1 (6 bases). Looked up from germline, CDR1 is MNHEY and CDR2 is SVGAGI. The CDR3 extends over 12 amino acids. Trimming removed 7 bases at V and 6 bases at J, with 12 bases between.

The chain employs TRBV9 and TRBJ2-3, with a weak D call TRBD2 (6 bases). V lost 0 bases and J lost 2, with 16 bases in between. This CDR3 region has 17 residues. CDR1 and CDR2 from the germline V gene are SGDLS and YYNGEE. This chain's CDR3 is CASSVEGGVGPTDTQYF. The CDR3 coding sequence is TGTGCCAGCAGCGTAGAAGGAGGGGTCGGGCCCACAGATACGCAGTATTTT.

This chain uses TRBV7-9 with TRBJ2-5, with 8 bases aligning to TRBD2. The J call may be incorrect, as the DNA end agrees better with TRBJ2-7. Germline lookup yields CDR1 SEHNR and CDR2 FQNEAQ (reference sequence). The CDR3 sequence is 16 residues long. In DNA form, the CDR3 reads TGTGCCAGCAGCTTATACGGGCTAGCGGGCCTTAACGAGCAGTACTTC. It specifies CASSLYGLAGLNEQYF.

The CDR3 DNA sequence: TGTGCCAGCAGCTTAGTCCAGGGGGCTCAGCCCCAGCATTTT. Encoded protein: CASSLVQGAQPQHF. J is TRBJ1-5 and V is TRBV11-3; 8 positions match TRBD1. The ends lost 1 base at V and 6 bases at J; junction bases unmatched: 2. Per germline, CDR1 SGHNT and CDR2 YENEEA. CDR3 size: 14 residues.

This clone has just one count. The sample contains more than one DNA sequence encoding this CDR3. This CDR3 reads CASRSGGAEQYF. In DNA, the CDR3 is TGTGCCAGCAGGTCGGGAGGGGCCGAGCAGTACTTC. The chain is built from TRBV6-1 and TRBJ2-7; TRBD2 aligns across 8 bases. CDR3 size: 12 residues. V shed 6 bases, J shed 6 bases, and the junction held 4 bases outside the gene matches. Germline loops: CDR1 MNHNS, CDR2 SASEGT.